This T cell receptor (beta chain) came from a study of blood T cells in healthy people across ages (dated by TCRdb to 2013 to 2016). Regarding the research as a whole: Template switching captured roughly one uniquely barcoded TCR beta cDNA molecule per two T cells in model experiments. The study measured age-related changes in TCR beta repertoire diversity using deep sequencing normalized with unique cDNA molecular identifiers. The donors were divided into four age groups: young (average about 16 years), middle-aged (approximately 39), aged (roughly 60) and long-lived (about 90). Two additional independent replicas of 1 million unique cDNA reads from the same blood draw were analyzed for two donors (one aged 18 to 30 and one aged 80 or older).

Systemically healthy Caucasian individuals from Russia, roughly 40 in total and aged roughly 6 to 95 years, were included as donors. About 10 milliliters of peripheral blood were collected from each donor into EDTA-treated Vacutainer tubes. Ficoll-Paque density-gradient centrifugation was used to isolate PBMCs, with at least 7 million per sample. Total RNA was extracted from PBMCs with Trizol reagent, with at least 6 micrograms obtained per sample. For every donor, flow cytometry on a PBMC aliquot measured the percentage of naive CD45RAhigh/CD27high T cells. In regard to this clonotype: Its antigen is still unknown. Base qualities were left out, and no much larger clone turns up one base away.

The paper as a whole reports these results and caveats: Compared with the aged group, more naive CD4+ T cells, fewer expanded clones and increased TCR diversity were shown by the long-lived group, suggesting age selection. Total diversity estimates from one million sequenced T cells were considered lower bounds and underestimates. A strong correlation was found between observed TCR beta diversity and the percentage of naive T cells measured by flow cytometry. As age increased, observed TCR beta diversity per million T cells dropped in a roughly linear way, and a significant reduction was already evident by age about 40. The CMV infection status of donors was not known, potentially confounding age-related changes in expanded clonotypes. Because profiling used bulk unsorted PBMCs, naive and antigen-experienced compartments could not be compared conclusively.

There are 17 amino acids in the CDR3, from cysteine to phenylalanine inclusive. Only the CDR3 part of the read is kept: 51 bases, read in frame from the first base. CDR1 and CDR2 are drawn from the germline V gene (reference sequence): SEHNR, FQNEAQ. Trimming removed 3 bases from V and 2 bases from J; the gene matches leave 10 bases unexplained. The receptor library was made with 5' RACE. Sequencing took place on an Illumina HiSeq 2500. The second PCR ran for about 6 to 12 cycles and used a J-beta primer mix along with a sample-barcoded 5' primer. A unique molecular identifier was introduced onto each TCR beta cDNA molecule by a template-switch 5' adaptor carrying 12 random nucleotides. Each sample yielded at least 3 million CDR3-containing paired-end reads. The Mint cDNA synthesis kit, primed by a TRBC-specific oligonucleotide, was used to synthesize first-strand cDNA from all RNA. Following uracil-DNA glycosylase treatment, a first 18-cycle PCR with universal primers M1SS and BC2_uni_R was performed on all cDNA. The study's own analysis went as follows. Normalization of each sample was performed by random selection of 1 million high-quality reads, each carrying a distinct molecular identifier. Instead of being binned into consensus sequences, reads that shared molecular identifiers were thrown out. MiTCR, run with a Q25 quality threshold and the strictest error-elimination algorithm, handled CDR3 identification, clonotype clustering and error correction. A nonparametric unseen species model using Euler transformation provided a lower-bound estimate of total TCR beta diversity. In TCRdb, the public reads were trimmed at Q25 with fastp and aligned with MiXCR, with productive beta chains retained. Each CDR3 protein gets just one entry, which takes the most common genes and DNA from the rows behind it. The V and J calls were determined by TCRdb, not by the authors. For this sample the table gives under 700,000 distinct CDR3 sequences, of which less than 25% were detected only once. Of the sample, roughly 9% falls within the top ten clones.

The sample also formed part of further work on T cells of mothers and their children. Per that second paper: The donors were nine systemically healthy Caucasian individuals, made up of three mothers and their six children. cDNA synthesis consumed the entire amount of extracted RNA, loaded at approximately 1.4 ug RNA in each 15 ul reaction. In the second PCR, the M1S primer added sample barcodes and 2-4 random nucleotides. More than 8 million TCR beta CDR3 reads were obtained from each mother, and about 3 million reads were obtained from each child. Thymic selection shapes the output of TCR recombination in a similar way in related and unrelated pairs, and inherited differences have a minor effect. Normalized repertoire overlap was always slightly but never significantly higher in related than unrelated mother-child pairs. No persistent microchimeric T cell clones were detected, at a sensitivity of 90 to 100 clones per million clonotypes. The study used deep NGS to compare TCR beta repertoires of mothers and children, seeking features distinguishing related mother-child pairs from unrelated individuals. Mothers averaged roughly 40 +/- 4 years of age and children averaged about 10 +/- 4 years. Libraries were sequenced on Illumina HiSeq 2000 with 100+100 nt paired-end reads after adapter ligation with NEBNext reagents. To prevent cross-contamination, the mother and child libraries were prepared one month apart and sequenced in separate runs. For each donor, between about 450,000 and 2,300,000 distinct TCR beta clonotypes were identified. Naive TCR beta clonotypes were estimated from low-frequency clonotypes matched to each donor's FACS-determined naive share, without sorting.

The sample consisted of blood. The receptor was isolated from a boy aged 10-17 years in good health. The chain links TRBV7-9 with TRBJ2-3; 8 of the junction bases match TRBD1. The sequence in DNA is TGTGCCAGCAGCTTCACAGGACAGGGTGGGACCACAGATACGCAGTATTTT. This gives the protein CASSFTGQGGTTDTQYF. Here the CDR3 is joined to the reference TRBV7-9 and TRBJ2-3 genes, and the full variable domain is: DTGVSQNPRHKITKRGQNVTFRCDPISEHNRLYWYRQTLGQGPEFLTYFQNEAQLEKSRLLSDRFSAERPKGSFSTLEIQRTEQGDSAMYLCASSFTGQGGTTDTQYFGPGTRLTVL.